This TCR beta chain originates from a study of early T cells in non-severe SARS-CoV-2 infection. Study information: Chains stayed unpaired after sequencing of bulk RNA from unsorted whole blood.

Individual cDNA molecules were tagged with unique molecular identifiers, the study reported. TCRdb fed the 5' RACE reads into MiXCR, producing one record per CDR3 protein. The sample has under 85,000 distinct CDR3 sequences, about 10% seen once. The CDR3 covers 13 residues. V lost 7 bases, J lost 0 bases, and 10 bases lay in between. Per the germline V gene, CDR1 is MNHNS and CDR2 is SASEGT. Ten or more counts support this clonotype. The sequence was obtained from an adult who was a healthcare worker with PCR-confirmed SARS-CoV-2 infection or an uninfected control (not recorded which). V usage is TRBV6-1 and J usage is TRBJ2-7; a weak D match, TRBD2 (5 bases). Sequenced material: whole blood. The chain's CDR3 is CASTMGDSYEQYF. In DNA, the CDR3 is TGTGCCAGCACCATGGGAGACTCCTACGAGCAGTACTTC.